The clone carrying this T cell receptor beta chain was counted only a few times. This record comes from a study of response to subunit inactivated influenza vaccine. TCRdb analysed the RT-PCR reads with MiXCR anew, one entry per CDR3 protein. The table records a few hundred thousand distinct CDR3 sequences, over 9% of them present only once. The same data also contributed to another study, on T cells expressing NK-cell markers. From that paper: UMIs were included in TCR beta cDNA generated by 5'RACE template switching. The authors derived TCR beta repertoires from sorted CD3+CD56+NKG2C+, CD3+CD56+NKG2C- and CD3+CD56-NKG2C+ T cells. Dominant NKG2C+ clonotypes accounted for about 1.0-8% of CD8+ T cells in six donors. A few donors' CD3+CD56-NKG2C+ cells were dominated by the same clonotypes. Specificity for HCMV among expanded NKG2C+ T cell clones was not established.

Here the sequenced sample was PBMCs from blood, taken on the day of vaccination. The source of this sequence is a man aged 50-60 years who received an inactivated influenza vaccine.

CDR3 nucleotide sequence: TGTGCCATCAGTGAGGATCTGAATGAAAAACTGTTTTTT. Its protein product is CAISEDLNEKLFF. The V call is TRBV10-3, the J call TRBJ1-4; D ambiguous. The CDR3 is made up of 13 amino acids. Germline CDR1 reads ENHRY; CDR2 reads SYGVKD. V was cut by 2 bases and J by 5 bases, with 6 bases left in between.